This is a list of T cell receptor beta chains from one sample in a study of cytomegalovirus exposure and HLA in healthy donors. Libraries were prepared by immunoSEQ multiplex PCR; TCRdb keeps only in-frame clonotypes and omits some of them. The data contain approximately 170,000 clones, roughly 85% of them singletons. Material: PBMCs. The receptors were sampled from a boy aged 2 to 10 in good health and CMV-seronegative. CDR3s include the opening cysteine and the closing phenylalanine or tryptophan. Each record gives: CDR3 protein, CDR3 DNA, J gene, clone size, D gene, V gene. D genes are given only for firm matches. Not every row has a clone size; where given, it reads once, few, many or a size class.

CDR3aa: CSVPGDGYTF
CDR3nt: TGCAGCGTTCCGGGGGATGGCTACACCTTC
j_gene: TRBJ1-2
abundance: .
d_gene: .
v_gene: TRBV29-1

CDR3aa: CSVMGGDGYTF
CDR3nt: TGCAGCGTGATGGGGGGAGATGGCTACACCTTC
j_gene: TRBJ1-2
abundance: .
d_gene: .
v_gene: TRBV29-1

CDR3aa: CASRGPDSSLDTEAFF
CDR3nt: TGTGCCAGCAGAGGCCCGGACAGTAGTCTGGACACTGAAGCTTTCTTT
j_gene: TRBJ1-1
abundance: .
d_gene: .
v_gene: TRBV27

CDR3aa: CASTILTGGSNQPQHF
CDR3nt: TGTGCCAGCACAATCTTGACAGGGGGCAGCAATCAGCCCCAGCATTTT
j_gene: TRBJ1-5
abundance: once
d_gene: TRBD1
v_gene: TRBV28

CDR3aa: CATSGELYNEQFF
CDR3nt: TGTGCCACCTCGGGAGAGCTCTACAATGAGCAGTTCTTC
j_gene: TRBJ2-1
abundance: .
d_gene: .
v_gene: TRBV11-2

CDR3aa: CASSQDVRKLAGAYNEQFF
CDR3nt: TGTGCCAGCAGCCAAGACGTTAGGAAACTAGCGGGGGCCTACAATGAGCAGTTCTTC
j_gene: TRBJ2-1
abundance: .
d_gene: TRBD2
v_gene: TRBV14

CDR3aa: CASSADRVTLHF
CDR3nt: TGTGCCAGCAGTGCCGACAGGGTCACCCTCCACTTT
j_gene: TRBJ1-6
abundance: .
d_gene: TRBD1
v_gene: TRBV6-5

CDR3aa: CASSLNGRRAADEQYF
CDR3nt: TGTGCCAGCAGCTTGAACGGTAGGAGGGCAGCTGACGAGCAGTACTTC
j_gene: TRBJ2-7
abundance: .
d_gene: .
v_gene: TRBV5-4

CDR3aa: CASSLQAARQETQYF
CDR3nt: TGTGCCAGCAGCTTGCAAGCGGCTCGACAAGAGACCCAGTACTTC
j_gene: TRBJ2-5
abundance: .
d_gene: .
v_gene: TRBV5-4

CDR3aa: CASSWRTSGSGEQYF
CDR3nt: TGTGCCAGCAGTTGGCGGACTAGCGGGAGTGGCGAGCAGTACTTC
j_gene: TRBJ2-7
abundance: once
d_gene: TRBD2
v_gene: TRBV27

CDR3aa: CAIGGEKWNEQFF
CDR3nt: TGTGCCATCGGAGGGGAGAAATGGAATGAGCAGTTCTTC
j_gene: TRBJ2-1
abundance: .
d_gene: .
v_gene: TRBV10-3

CDR3aa: CASSTSGSYEQYF
CDR3nt: TGTGCCAGCAGTACTAGCGGCTCCTACGAGCAGTACTTC
j_gene: TRBJ2-7
abundance: .
d_gene: TRBD2
v_gene: TRBV6-1

CDR3aa: CASSLAGGLTGELFF
CDR3nt: TGTGCCAGCAGCTTGGCGGGGGGGCTCACCGGGGAGCTGTTTTTT
j_gene: TRBJ2-2
abundance: few
d_gene: TRBD2
v_gene: TRBV5-4

CDR3aa: CAWGTGRRGHEQYF
CDR3nt: TGTGCCTGGGGGACAGGAAGAAGGGGACACGAGCAGTACTTC
j_gene: TRBJ2-7
abundance: .
d_gene: TRBD1
v_gene: TRBV30

CDR3aa: CASTRGVESYNEQFF
CDR3nt: TGTGCCAGCACCCGCGGGGTGGAGTCCTACAATGAGCAGTTCTTC
j_gene: TRBJ2-1
abundance: .
d_gene: .
v_gene: TRBV9

CDR3aa: CASSQSRTDTQYF
CDR3nt: TGTGCCAGCAGTCAAAGCCGCACAGATACGCAGTATTTT
j_gene: TRBJ2-3
abundance: .
d_gene: .
v_gene: TRBV6-1

CDR3aa: CASSGDPGSGANVLTF
CDR3nt: TGTGCCAGCAGTGGAGACCCAGGCTCTGGGGCCAACGTCCTGACTTTC
j_gene: TRBJ2-6
abundance: .
d_gene: .
v_gene: TRBV2

CDR3aa: CATRQGNSYEQYF
CDR3nt: TGTGCCACCCGACAGGGAAACTCCTACGAGCAGTACTTC
j_gene: TRBJ2-7
abundance: once
d_gene: TRBD1
v_gene: TRBV7-9

CDR3aa: CASSFLGGIQYF
CDR3nt: TGTGCCAGCAGCTTCTTAGGGGGCATTCAGTACTTC
j_gene: TRBJ2-4
abundance: .
d_gene: .
v_gene: TRBV7-9

CDR3aa: CASSSDRSSYNEQFF
CDR3nt: TGTGCCAGCAGCAGTGACAGGAGCTCCTACAATGAGCAGTTCTTC
j_gene: TRBJ2-1
abundance: .
d_gene: .
v_gene: TRBV11-3

CDR3aa: CASSSPLDGGDPEQYF
CDR3nt: TGTGCCAGCAGTTCACCCCTGGATGGGGGGGACCCCGAGCAGTACTTC
j_gene: TRBJ2-7
abundance: .
d_gene: TRBD2
v_gene: TRBV28

CDR3aa: CATGAGTGLGNTIYF
CDR3nt: TGTGCCACCGGAGCCGGGACAGGCTTGGGAAACACCATATATTTT
j_gene: TRBJ1-3
abundance: .
d_gene: TRBD1
v_gene: TRBV6-1

CDR3aa: CASSAGYTDTQYF
CDR3nt: TGTGCCAGCAGTGCAGGGTACACAGATACGCAGTATTTT
j_gene: TRBJ2-3
abundance: once
d_gene: .
v_gene: TRBV2

CDR3aa: CASSQEVSGLNSGNTIYF
CDR3nt: TGCGCCAGCAGCCAAGAAGTTTCAGGCCTCAACTCTGGAAACACCATATATTTT
j_gene: TRBJ1-3
abundance: .
d_gene: .
v_gene: TRBV4-1

CDR3aa: CASRQGTGAAYEQYF
CDR3nt: TGTGCCAGCAGACAAGGGACAGGGGCTGCCTACGAGCAGTACTTC
j_gene: TRBJ2-7
abundance: .
d_gene: TRBD1
v_gene: TRBV14

CDR3aa: CASSAQQQGSPLHF
CDR3nt: TGTGCCAGCAGCGCTCAACAGCAGGGATCACCCCTCCACTTT
j_gene: TRBJ1-6
abundance: .
d_gene: .
v_gene: TRBV6-5

CDR3aa: CASRETGGNEQFF
CDR3nt: TGTGCCAGCAGAGAGACCGGGGGGAATGAGCAGTTCTTC
j_gene: TRBJ2-1
abundance: .
d_gene: TRBD2
v_gene: TRBV6-5

CDR3aa: CASSLGAGASGSPLHF
CDR3nt: TGCGCCAGCAGCTTGGGTGCGGGGGCGTCCGGGTCACCCCTCCACTTT
j_gene: TRBJ1-6
abundance: .
d_gene: .
v_gene: TRBV5-1

CDR3aa: CATSRDRGTEAFF
CDR3nt: TGTGCCACCAGCAGAGATAGGGGGACTGAAGCTTTCTTT
j_gene: TRBJ1-1
abundance: .
d_gene: .
v_gene: TRBV15

CDR3aa: CASSGTSYEQYF
CDR3nt: TGTGCCAGCAGTGGGACTAGCTACGAGCAGTACTTC
j_gene: TRBJ2-7
abundance: .
d_gene: TRBD2
v_gene: TRBV6-1

CDR3aa: CASRPTPLTSGGGHEQYF
CDR3nt: TGTGCCAGCAGACCTACCCCTCTGACTAGCGGGGGTGGGCACGAGCAGTACTTC
j_gene: TRBJ2-7
abundance: few
d_gene: TRBD2
v_gene: TRBV27

CDR3aa: CASSEQVVAGAYEQYF
CDR3nt: TGTGCCAGCAGTGAACAGGTGGTAGCGGGGGCCTACGAGCAGTACTTC
j_gene: TRBJ2-7
abundance: .
d_gene: TRBD2
v_gene: TRBV2

CDR3aa: CASSHRSETNYGYTF
CDR3nt: TGCGCCAGCAGCCACAGATCCGAAACTAACTATGGCTACACCTTC
j_gene: TRBJ1-2
abundance: .
d_gene: .
v_gene: TRBV4-1

CDR3aa: CASSFDSYSEAFF
CDR3nt: TGTGCCAGCAGTTTCGACAGTTACTCTGAAGCTTTCTTT
j_gene: TRBJ1-1
abundance: once
d_gene: .
v_gene: TRBV11-2

CDR3aa: CASSRGASGNTIYF
CDR3nt: TGTGCCAGCTCCAGGGGGGCATCTGGAAACACCATATATTTT
j_gene: TRBJ1-3
abundance: .
d_gene: TRBD1
v_gene: TRBV18

CDR3aa: CASSGGDEQFF
CDR3nt: TGTGCCAGCAGTGGCGGAGATGAGCAGTTCTTC
j_gene: TRBJ2-1
abundance: .
d_gene: .
v_gene: TRBV27

CDR3aa: CSVELQGMNTEAFF
CDR3nt: TGCAGCGTTGAACTACAGGGGATGAACACTGAAGCTTTCTTT
j_gene: TRBJ1-1
abundance: .
d_gene: TRBD1
v_gene: TRBV29-1

CDR3aa: CASSHSSGTSGRAPNTGELFF
CDR3nt: TGTGCCAGCAGCCATTCCTCCGGGACTAGCGGGAGGGCCCCGAACACCGGGGAGCTGTTTTTT
j_gene: TRBJ2-2
abundance: .
d_gene: TRBD2
v_gene: TRBV9

CDR3aa: CASSKKGTGGYNQPQHF
CDR3nt: TGTGCCAGTAGTAAAAAGGGGACAGGGGGTTACAATCAGCCCCAGCATTTT
j_gene: TRBJ1-5
abundance: .
d_gene: TRBD1
v_gene: TRBV19

CDR3aa: CASSPDLYNSPLHF
CDR3nt: TGTGCCAGCAGCCCTGACTTATATAATTCACCCCTCCACTTT
j_gene: TRBJ1-6
abundance: few
d_gene: .
v_gene: TRBV5-4

CDR3aa: CASSLGLGETQYF
CDR3nt: TGTGCCAGCAGCTTGGGACTAGGAGAGACCCAGTACTTC
j_gene: TRBJ2-5
abundance: .
d_gene: .
v_gene: TRBV5-4

CDR3aa: CASSVGPGGSGTFYEQYF
CDR3nt: TGTGCCAGCAGTGTAGGGCCCGGGGGTAGCGGGACTTTCTACGAGCAGTACTTC
j_gene: TRBJ2-7
abundance: .
d_gene: TRBD2
v_gene: TRBV2

CDR3aa: CAIIDETRPNTEAFF
CDR3nt: TGTGCCATCATCGACGAGACTAGACCGAACACTGAAGCTTTCTTT
j_gene: TRBJ1-1
abundance: .
d_gene: .
v_gene: TRBV10-3

CDR3aa: CASSPVLSRDEQFF
CDR3nt: TGTGCCAGTAGCCCTGTTCTCTCAAGAGATGAGCAGTTCTTC
j_gene: TRBJ2-1
abundance: .
d_gene: .
v_gene: TRBV19

CDR3aa: CASSSGSRNTEAFF
CDR3nt: TGTGCCAGCAGTTCAGGGTCAAGGAACACTGAAGCTTTCTTT
j_gene: TRBJ1-1
abundance: once
d_gene: .
v_gene: TRBV28

CDR3aa: CASSPGDGAQETQYF
CDR3nt: TGTGCCAGCAGCCCTGGGGATGGGGCCCAAGAGACCCAGTACTTC
j_gene: TRBJ2-5
abundance: few
d_gene: .
v_gene: TRBV5-4

CDR3aa: CASSVLTSGSDEQYF
CDR3nt: TGCGCCAGCAGCGTGTTGACTAGCGGGAGCGACGAGCAGTACTTC
j_gene: TRBJ2-7
abundance: .
d_gene: TRBD2
v_gene: TRBV5-1

CDR3aa: CASSYSKDTQQYF
CDR3nt: TGTGCCAGCAGTTACTCGAAGGACACTCAGCAGTACTTC
j_gene: TRBJ2-7
abundance: .
d_gene: .
v_gene: TRBV6-6

CDR3aa: CASRGRDRGRSPLHF
CDR3nt: TGTGCCAGCAGGGGCCGGGACAGGGGAAGATCACCCCTCCACTTT
j_gene: TRBJ1-6
abundance: .
d_gene: TRBD1
v_gene: TRBV2

CDR3aa: CSVEDWGETYEQYF
CDR3nt: TGCAGCGTTGAAGATTGGGGGGAGACCTACGAGCAGTACTTC
j_gene: TRBJ2-7
abundance: .
d_gene: .
v_gene: TRBV29-1

CDR3aa: CASSYSGGEAFF
CDR3nt: TGTGCCAGCAGTTACTCAGGCGGTGAAGCTTTCTTT
j_gene: TRBJ1-1
abundance: .
d_gene: .
v_gene: TRBV6-5

CDR3aa: CASRNGQGPYGYTF
CDR3nt: TGTGCCAGTAGAAACGGACAGGGTCCTTATGGCTACACCTTC
j_gene: TRBJ1-2
abundance: .
d_gene: TRBD1
v_gene: TRBV19

CDR3aa: CSVEDIRTGFGQPQHF
CDR3nt: TGCAGCGTTGAAGATATAAGGACAGGTTTCGGTCAGCCCCAGCATTTT
j_gene: TRBJ1-5
abundance: .
d_gene: TRBD1
v_gene: TRBV29-1

CDR3aa: CASSLGGAAYGYTF
CDR3nt: TGTGCCAGCAGCTTAGGGGGGGCGGCCTATGGCTACACCTTC
j_gene: TRBJ1-2
abundance: .
d_gene: .
v_gene: TRBV28

CDR3aa: CASSLAGQGSGYTF
CDR3nt: TGTGCCAGCAGCTTAGCGGGTCAGGGGAGTGGCTACACCTTC
j_gene: TRBJ1-2
abundance: .
d_gene: .
v_gene: TRBV7-6